This T cell receptor (beta chain) came from a study of shared clonotypes between healthy human individuals. Study conclusions and caveats: A few donors showed sharing of around 5% of naive CD4 clonotypes.

Repertoires were generated with immunoSEQ multiplex PCR, while TCRdb's copy carries only in-frame clones and drops some. Of approximately 530,000 clones in the sample, roughly 95% were seen once. Germline V gives CDR1 MNHEY, CDR2 SMNVEV (reference sequence). The V and J ends lost 11 bases and 0 bases, in that order; junction bases with no gene match: 13. This CDR3 region has 16 residues. Worth noting for this clone: Antigen: not known.

The sample comprised naive CD4+ T cells sorted from blood. Stated subset: CD45RA+ positively selected. This receptor was identified in a young woman in good health. The chain combines TRBV27 with TRBJ1-1; the match to TRBD1 covers 9 bases. CDR3 sequence (DNA): TGTGCCGCGGCCCGGGACAGGGATGCTATGAACACTGAAGCTTTCTTT. Residues: CAAARDRDAMNTEAFF.